These 15 T cell receptor beta chains were all obtained from the same sample, sequenced in a study of OX40 agonist ivuxolimab in advanced cancers. Only in-frame clones appear in the TCRdb table, and some are missing; sequencing was by immunoSEQ multiplex PCR. The table has approximately 89,000 clones, roughly 90% seen once. Specimen: CD4+ or CD8+ T cells sorted from blood, collected in a trial of the OX40 agonist ivuxolimab. These TCRs come from an adult with an advanced solid tumor such as melanoma, head and neck, liver or kidney cancer.

This chain uses TRBV28 with TRBJ2-3, with 11 bases that match TRBD2. V was pared by 3 bases and J by 1 base, with 6 bases of the junction left unmatched. CDR1 is MDHEN and CDR2 is SYDVKM in the germline V gene. The CDR3 runs 17 residues. As DNA, the CDR3 is TGTGCCAGCAGTTTTCTAGCGGGGGGCCGGGGCACAGATACGCAGTATTTT. Its translation: CASSFLAGGRGTDTQYF.

V gene TRBV14 combines with J gene TRBJ2-7; D gene uncertain. The germline V gene encodes CDR1 SGHDN and CDR2 FVKESK. With 1 base removed from V and 6 bases from J, the gap between germline ends came to 7 bases. The CDR3 length is 12 residues. The CDR3 nucleotides are TGTGCCAGCAGCCAAGCCATGGGCGAGCAGTACTTC. Translation gives CASSQAMGEQYF.

The rearrangement uses TRBV28 and TRBJ2-3; D may be TRBD2 (6 bases). CDR1 is MDHEN and CDR2 is SYDVKM in the germline V gene. The V end lost 2 bases, the J end lost 2 bases, and 8 bases lay between the germline ends. CDR3 size: 14 residues. The CDR3 protein is CASSLGGTTDTQYF. The DNA for the CDR3 is TGTGCCAGCAGTTTAGGGGGGACCACAGATACGCAGTATTTT.

This chain connects TRBV6-1 to TRBJ2-2, with 7 bases fitting TRBD1. Germline loops: CDR1 MNHNS, CDR2 SASEGT. The CDR3 consists of 16 residues. J was trimmed by 0 bases and V by 2 bases; bases with no gene match: 3. The CDR3 loop is CASSEQGGTNTGELFF. CDR3 DNA sequence: TGTGCCAGCAGTGAACAAGGGGGCACGAACACCGGGGAGCTGTTTTTT.

The chain couples TRBV6-5 to TRBJ1-2, with D perhaps TRBD1 (5 bases). The germline V and J ends were trimmed by 7 bases and 7 bases, with 19 bases remaining between them. In germline, CDR1 is MNHEY, CDR2 SVGAGI. This CDR3 comprises 14 residues. CDR3 region: CASTRDSISSGYTF. CDR3 coding DNA: TGTGCCAGCACCCGTGACAGTATTTCATCTGGCTACACCTTC.

The gene calls are TRBV28 and TRBJ2-2; TRBD1 aligns across 11 bases. J was trimmed by 8 bases and V by 4 bases; bases with no gene match: 6. Germline V gives CDR1 MDHEN, CDR2 SYDVKM. CDR3 size: 15 residues. For the CDR3, the DNA is TGTGCCAGCAGTTCTCCGGGACAGGGGGTAGGGGAGCTGTTTTTT. Protein sequence: CASSSPGQGVGELFF.

The chain combines TRBV2 with TRBJ2-1; 11 nucleotides align to TRBD2. The length of the CDR3 is 15 residues. Germline CDR1 SNHLY, CDR2 FYNNEI. V lost 6 bases to trimming and J lost 8 bases; unmatched junction nucleotides: 9. CDR3 nucleotide sequence: TGTGCCAGCAGGGGTAGCGGGAGGGCGTTGTATGAGCAGTTCTTC. Its translation is CASRGSGRALYEQFF.

The J gene is TRBJ2-7, the V gene TRBV5-1; 8 bases line up with TRBD2. V shed 3 bases, J shed 4 bases, and the junction held 9 bases outside the gene matches. The CDR3 contains 15 residues. Germline CDR1 SGHRS, CDR2 YFSETQ. This chain's CDR3 is CASSWSGLVGYEQYF. CDR3 nucleotide sequence: TGCGCCAGCAGCTGGTCGGGACTAGTTGGTTACGAGCAGTACTTC.

This chain connects TRBV28 to TRBJ1-2; tentatively, D is TRBD1 (5 bases). V shed 3 bases and J shed 4 bases, with 12 bases lying between them. The CDR3 sequence is 14 residues long. The germline gives CDR1 MDHEN, CDR2 SYDVKM. For the CDR3, the DNA is TGTGCCAGCAGTTTGGGAGGGGCCGGCTATGGCTACACCTTC. Its translation: CASSLGGAGYGYTF.

The chain has TRBV14 and TRBJ2-1, with 10 positions matching TRBD2. Germline lookup yields CDR1 SGHDN and CDR2 FVKESK. The length of the CDR3 is 15 residues. The V gene end was trimmed by 4 bases and the J gene end by 7 bases; junction bases not matched to a gene: 7. CDR3 nucleotide sequence: TGTGCCAGCAGCCCTAGCGGGAGTGGAGGTAATGAGCAGTTCTTC. It specifies CASSPSGSGGNEQFF.

The chain links TRBV7-9 to TRBJ2-1; D might be TRBD2 (6 bases). The V gene's germline CDR1 is SEHNR and CDR2 FQNEAQ (reference sequence). CDR3 length: 16 residues. V was clipped by 2 bases and J by 0 bases, with 11 bases between them. CDR3 coding DNA: TGTGCCAGCAGCTTAAGCGGTAGCGGCTCCTACAATGAGCAGTTCTTC. Protein sequence: CASSLSGSGSYNEQFF.

This chain links TRBV6-5 with TRBJ1-1, with 11 bases aligning to TRBD1. In germline, CDR1 is MNHEY, CDR2 SVGAGI. This CDR3 comprises 14 residues. With 6 bases clipped from V and 6 bases from J, the junction kept 6 bases outside the gene matches. In nucleotides, the CDR3 is TGTGCCAGCAGATCCACGGGACAGGGGGCTGAAGCTTTCTTT. It translates to CASRSTGQGAEAFF.

This clone was seen only once. CDR3 in amino acids: CASSRFKDAGYQETQYF. In DNA, the CDR3 is TGCGCCAGCAGCCGGTTTAAGGATGCCGGTTACCAAGAGACCCAGTACTTC. V and J are TRBV4-1 and TRBJ2-5; D is undetermined. From germline, CDR1 is MGHRA and CDR2 YSYEKL. The CDR3 is 17 residues long. V was cut by 4 bases and J by 0 bases, with 18 bases left in between.

The chain is built from TRBV6-5 and TRBJ1-2, with 9 bases fitting TRBD1. Germline V CDR1 and CDR2: MNHEY, SVGAGI. This CDR3 has 14 amino acids. V lost 2 bases and J lost 8; bases outside the gene matches: 6. The CDR3 DNA sequence: TGTGCCAGCAGTTACCTACAGGGGGCGATGGGCTACACCTTC. It codes for CASSYLQGAMGYTF.

The table lists this clone with a count of one. CDR3 coding DNA: TGTGCCAGCAGCCAAGATCAGGCAGGGAAGGAGACCCAGTACTTC. As protein: CASSQDQAGKETQYF. The V and J genes are TRBV4-2 and TRBJ2-5, with D possibly matching TRBD1 (5 bases). CDR3 length: 15 residues. V lost 0 bases and J lost 5, with 13 bases in between. Germline lookup yields CDR1 LGHNA and CDR2 YNFKEQ.